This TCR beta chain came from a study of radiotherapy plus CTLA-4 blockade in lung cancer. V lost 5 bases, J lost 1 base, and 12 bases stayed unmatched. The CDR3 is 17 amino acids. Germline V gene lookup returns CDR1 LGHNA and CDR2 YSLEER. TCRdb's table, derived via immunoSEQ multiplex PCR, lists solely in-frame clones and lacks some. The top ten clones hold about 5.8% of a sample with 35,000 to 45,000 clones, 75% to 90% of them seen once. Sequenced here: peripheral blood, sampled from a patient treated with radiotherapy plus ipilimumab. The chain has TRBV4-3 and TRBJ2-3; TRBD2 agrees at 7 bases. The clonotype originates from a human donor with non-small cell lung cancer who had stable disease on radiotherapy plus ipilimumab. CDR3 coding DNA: TGCGCCAGCAGCTGGCGAGGGGCGGGAGAGGGCACAGATACGCAGTATTTT. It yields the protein CASSWRGAGEGTDTQYF.